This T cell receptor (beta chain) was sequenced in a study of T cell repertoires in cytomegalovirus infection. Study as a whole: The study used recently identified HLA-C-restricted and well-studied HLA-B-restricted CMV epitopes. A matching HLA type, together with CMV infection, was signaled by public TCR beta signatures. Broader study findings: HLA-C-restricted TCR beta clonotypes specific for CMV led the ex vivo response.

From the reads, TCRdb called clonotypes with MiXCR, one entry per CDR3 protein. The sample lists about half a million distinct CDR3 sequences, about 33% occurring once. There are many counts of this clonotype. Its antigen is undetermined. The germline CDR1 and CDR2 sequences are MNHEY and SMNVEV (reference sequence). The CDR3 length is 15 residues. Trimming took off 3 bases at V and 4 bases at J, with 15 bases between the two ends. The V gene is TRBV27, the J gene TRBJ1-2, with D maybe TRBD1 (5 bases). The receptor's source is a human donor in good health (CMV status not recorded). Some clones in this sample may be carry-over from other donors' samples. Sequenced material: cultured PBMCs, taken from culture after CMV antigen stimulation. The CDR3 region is CASSFLGRNGYGYTF. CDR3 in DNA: TGTGCCAGCAGTTTTTTGGGGCGTAACGGCTATGGCTACACCTTC.